This T cell receptor (beta chain) was captured in a study of shared clonotypes between healthy human individuals. Data came from immunoSEQ multiplex PCR; TCRdb stores just in-frame clones and leaves some out. The table includes roughly 500,000 clones, 70% to 80% detected once. The CDR3 consists of 13 residues. J lost 4 bases, V lost 6 bases, and 4 bases had no gene match. The germline CDR1 and CDR2 sequences are SGHAT and FQNNGV. Sequencing used PBMCs. This chain joins TRBV11-2 and TRBJ2-3; 7 bases match TRBD2. The clonotype originates from a woman aged 40 to 55 in good health. Some clones in this sample may be carry-over from other donors' samples. The CDR3 DNA sequence: TGTGCCAGCAGAAGCCGGGGGGCAGATACGCAGTATTTT. Translation gives CASRSRGADTQYF.